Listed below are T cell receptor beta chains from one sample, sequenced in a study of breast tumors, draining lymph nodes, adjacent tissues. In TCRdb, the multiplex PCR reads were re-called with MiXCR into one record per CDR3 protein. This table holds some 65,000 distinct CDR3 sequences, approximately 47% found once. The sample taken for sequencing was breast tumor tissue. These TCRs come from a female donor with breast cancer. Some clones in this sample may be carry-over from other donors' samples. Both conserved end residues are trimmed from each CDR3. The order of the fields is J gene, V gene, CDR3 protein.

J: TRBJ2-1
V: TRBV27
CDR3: ASRHPGLAGGRLYEEQF

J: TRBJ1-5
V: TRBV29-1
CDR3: SVGDGSNQPQH

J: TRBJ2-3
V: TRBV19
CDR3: ASSIVGGQYTDTQY

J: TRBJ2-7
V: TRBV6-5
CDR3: ASRSAGTYEQY

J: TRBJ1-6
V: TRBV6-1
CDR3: ASSLDWGSPLH

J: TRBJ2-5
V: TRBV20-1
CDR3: SARPGETQY

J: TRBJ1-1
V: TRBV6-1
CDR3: ASSEAEQGWTEAF

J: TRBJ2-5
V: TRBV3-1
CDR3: AGSQGGLSYEQGEETQY

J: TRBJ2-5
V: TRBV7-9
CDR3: ASSLGVTQY

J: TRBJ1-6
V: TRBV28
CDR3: ASTQGRTGNSPLH

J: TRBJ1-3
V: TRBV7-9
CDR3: ASSLSSTGNTIY

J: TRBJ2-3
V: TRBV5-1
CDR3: ASSLPAGPQY

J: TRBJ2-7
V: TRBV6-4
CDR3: ASTPYAVPGEDEQY

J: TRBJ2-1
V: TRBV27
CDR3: ACSPLAGEYNEQF

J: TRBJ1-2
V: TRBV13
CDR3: ASGGGRYGYT

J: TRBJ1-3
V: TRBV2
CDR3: ASSDAGYTGNTIY